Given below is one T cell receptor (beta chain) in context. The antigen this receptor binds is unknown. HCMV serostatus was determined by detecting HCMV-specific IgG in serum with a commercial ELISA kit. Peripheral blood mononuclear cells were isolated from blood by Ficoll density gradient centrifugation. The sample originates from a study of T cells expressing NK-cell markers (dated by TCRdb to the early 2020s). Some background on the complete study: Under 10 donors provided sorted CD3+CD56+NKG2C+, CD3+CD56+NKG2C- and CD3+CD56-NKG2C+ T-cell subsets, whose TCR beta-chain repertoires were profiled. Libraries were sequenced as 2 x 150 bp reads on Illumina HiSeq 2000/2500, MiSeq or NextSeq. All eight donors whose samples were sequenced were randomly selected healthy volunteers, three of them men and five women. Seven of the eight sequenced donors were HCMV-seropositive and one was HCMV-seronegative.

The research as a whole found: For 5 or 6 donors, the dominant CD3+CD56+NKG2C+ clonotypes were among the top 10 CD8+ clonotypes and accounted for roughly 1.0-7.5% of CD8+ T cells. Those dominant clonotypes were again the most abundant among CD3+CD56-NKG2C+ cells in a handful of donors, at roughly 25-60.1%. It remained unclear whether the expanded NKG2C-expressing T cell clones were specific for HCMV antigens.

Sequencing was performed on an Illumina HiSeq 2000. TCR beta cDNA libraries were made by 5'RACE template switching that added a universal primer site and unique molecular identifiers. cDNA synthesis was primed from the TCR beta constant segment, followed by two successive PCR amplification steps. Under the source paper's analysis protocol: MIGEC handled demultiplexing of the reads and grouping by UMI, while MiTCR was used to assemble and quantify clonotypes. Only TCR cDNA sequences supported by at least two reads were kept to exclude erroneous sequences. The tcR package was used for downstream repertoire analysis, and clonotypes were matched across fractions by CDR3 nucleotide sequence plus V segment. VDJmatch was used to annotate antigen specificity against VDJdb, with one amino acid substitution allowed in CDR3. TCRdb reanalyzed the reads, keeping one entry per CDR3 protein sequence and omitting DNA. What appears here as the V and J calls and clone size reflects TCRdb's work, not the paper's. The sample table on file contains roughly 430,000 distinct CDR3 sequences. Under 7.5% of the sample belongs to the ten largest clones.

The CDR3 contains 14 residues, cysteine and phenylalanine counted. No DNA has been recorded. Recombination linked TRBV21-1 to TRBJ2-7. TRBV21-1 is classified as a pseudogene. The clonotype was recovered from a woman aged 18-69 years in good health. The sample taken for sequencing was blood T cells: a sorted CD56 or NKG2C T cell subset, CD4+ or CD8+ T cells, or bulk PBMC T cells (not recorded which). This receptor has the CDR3 CASSKDGLGYEQYF.